This is a list of T cell receptor beta chains from one sample in a study of T-cell memory formation after mild COVID-19. TCRdb fed the 5' RACE reads into MiXCR, producing one record per CDR3 protein. The table shows about 430,000 distinct CDR3 sequences, with more than 20% occurring only once. The sequenced sample was PBMCs or a T cell subset sorted from them (not recorded which). These receptor sequences come from an adult woman who had mild COVID-19 (a few samples of this study predate the infection). Cell type and time point are not known. The CDR3 runs from the conserved cysteine through the conserved F or W. A D gene is named only where the DNA matches it firmly. Size values are once, few and many counts, or a class for expanded clones, and some rows have none.

d_call j_call v_call clone_size cdr3_nt cdr3_aa
NA TRBJ2-3 TRBV5-1 few TGCGCCAGCGGGCCGGAAGATACGCAGTATTTT CASGPEDTQYF
TRBD2 TRBJ2-3 TRBV12-3/TRBV12-4 few TGTGCCAGCGGGGGAGAGCGGGGCCGCACAGATACGCAGTATTTT CASGGERGRTDTQYF
NA TRBJ1-2 TRBV12-3/TRBV12-4 many TGTGCCAGCAACTTTTTCCAGGGTTATGGCTACACCTTC CASNFFQGYGYTF
NA TRBJ2-7 TRBV29-1 few TGCAGCGTCCTGACCAGCTACGAGCAGTACTTC CSVLTSYEQYF
NA TRBJ1-4 TRBV7-9 NA TGTGCCAGCAGCTTAGCGCCGCGACACCCTGCGGAAAAACTGTTTTTT CASSLAPRHPAEKLFF
NA TRBJ1-1 TRBV7-9 NA TGTGCCAGCAGCTTATCCGGACCCCTGAACACTGAAGCTTTCTTT CASSLSGPLNTEAFF
NA TRBJ1-5 TRBV6-5 NA TGTGCCAGCAGTTACTCGAAGGGAAGCAATCAGCCCCAGCATTTT CASSYSKGSNQPQHF
TRBD2 TRBJ2-7 TRBV29-1 few TGCAGCGGGCGACTAGCGGGATACAACGAGCAGTACTTC CSGRLAGYNEQYF
NA TRBJ2-2 TRBV10-3 NA TGTGCCATCAGTGAGGCCATAGGGACCGGGGAGCTGTTTTTT CAISEAIGTGELFF
NA TRBJ2-2 TRBV19 few TGTGCCAGTAGTATAATGGAGAGCACCGGGGAGCTGTTTTTT CASSIMESTGELFF
NA TRBJ2-3 TRBV20-1 few TGCAGTGCCGACCTCTTCACAGATACGCAGTATTTT CSADLFTDTQYF
NA TRBJ1-2 TRBV6-5 few TGTGCCAGCCGACGTGGGGCGCACTATGGCTACACCTTC CASRRGAHYGYTF
NA TRBJ1-2 TRBV15 NA TGTGCCACCAGCAGAGATCCGGACAGTGGTGGCTACACCTTC CATSRDPDSGGYTF
NA TRBJ2-1 TRBV11-2 NA TGTGCCAGCAGCTCCGTGGTGCTCGGCAATGAGCAGTTCTTC CASSSVVLGNEQFF
TRBD2 TRBJ2-3 TRBV10-3 many TGTGCCATCAGTGAGTCGGGACTAGCGGGGCGGACCACCTACACAGATACGCAGTATTTT CAISESGLAGRTTYTDTQYF
TRBD2 TRBJ2-1 TRBV20-1 NA TGCAGTGCTAGAAGATCCGGACTAGCGGGCAATGAGCAGTTCTTC CSARRSGLAGNEQFF
NA TRBJ2-7 TRBV20-1 few TGCAGTGCTACCGGGGTCCTATCCTACGAGCAGTACTTC CSATGVLSYEQYF
TRBD2 TRBJ2-1 TRBV5-1 NA TGCGCCAGCAGCTCGACTAGCGGCATCTCCTACAATGAGCAGTTCTTC CASSSTSGISYNEQFF
NA TRBJ1-2 TRBV20-1 few TGCAGTGCTAGAGTGGCCTCGACCGTGGGAGGCTACACCTTC CSARVASTVGGYTF
NA TRBJ2-7 TRBV11-2 NA TGTGCCAGCAGCTTAGGCTGGGGCAGGGTCTACGAGCAGTACTTC CASSLGWGRVYEQYF
NA TRBJ2-7 TRBV30 NA TGTGCCTGGAGCACACTAGAGACCTACGAGCAGTACTTC CAWSTLETYEQYF
TRBD1 TRBJ1-3 TRBV19 NA TGTGCCAGTAGTAATGCCGGGACAGTTTACTCTGGAAACACCATATATTTT CASSNAGTVYSGNTIYF